This TCR beta chain was recovered during a study of blood T cell repertoires in COVID-19. On the study more broadly: PBMCs, B-cell-depleted T cells, or T cells were the source of the cDNA or gDNA that made up the material.

In the original workflow: Amplification with reference gene primers provided the estimates of nucleated cell counts. Clones were sequenced by immunoSEQ multiplex PCR, and TCRdb holds only the in-frame ones, with some missing. V and J calls and clone size are as listed in that table; D and trimming were resolved from the DNA. Found here are roughly 77,000 clones, approximately 88% of them singletons; the top ten hold approximately 5.5%. The CDR3 is 16 residues long. The germline gives CDR1 SNHLY, CDR2 FYNNEI. Trimming took off 4 bases at V and 0 bases at J, with 10 bases between the two ends. This receptor was obtained from a human donor in a cohort sampled during active COVID-19. The specimen sequenced was peripheral blood. The chain recombines TRBV2 with TRBJ1-6; D might be TRBD1 (5 bases). CDR3 bases: TGTGCCAGCAGTGGGCGGGGCAGCTCCTATAATTCACCCCTCCACTTT. This gives the protein CASSGRGSSYNSPLHF.